These 12 T cell receptor beta chains were all obtained from the same sample, sequenced in a study of blood T cell repertoires in COVID-19. The method was immunoSEQ multiplex PCR; TCRdb's version includes in-frame clones alone and lacks a portion of them. This table holds some 200,000 clones, roughly four fifths found once. Input material: peripheral blood. The source of these receptors is a woman in her fifties or sixties with active or convalescent COVID-19.

The chain recombines TRBV19 with TRBJ2-1; 11 positions match TRBD2. This CDR3 region has 16 residues. Losses at the gene ends were 6 bases for V and 0 bases for J; bases not matched to a gene: 4. Germline-derived CDR1 and CDR2 are LNHDA and SQIVND (reference sequence). The CDR3 protein is CASRGLAESSYNEQFF. As DNA, the CDR3 is TGTGCCAGTAGGGGACTAGCGGAGAGCTCCTACAATGAGCAGTTCTTC. Using reference TRBV19 and TRBJ2-1 for the parts outside the CDR3, the full variable domain is DGGITQSPKYLFRKEGQNVTLSCEQNLNHDAMYWYRQDPGQGLRLIYYSQIVNDFQKGDIAEGYSVSREKKESFPLTVTSAQKNPTAFYLCASRGLAESSYNEQFFGPGTRLTVL.

The V call is TRBV10-3, the J call TRBJ1-4, with TRBD1 as a possible D gene (5 bases). Trimming removed 2 bases at V and 7 bases at J, with 17 bases between. Germline CDR1 reads ENHRY; CDR2 reads SYGVKD. The CDR3 length is 16 residues. The CDR3, as DNA: TGTGCCATCAGTGAGAGCAGGGCCCGCGGAATTGAAAAACTGTTTTTT. Encoded protein: CAISESRARGIEKLFF.

The chain links TRBV6-5 to TRBJ1-5; D unclear. CDR3 length: 14 residues. V gave up 10 bases and J gave up 4 bases, with 17 bases separating them. Germline loops: CDR1 MNHEY, CDR2 SVGAGI. CDR3: CATRKGADNQPQHF. The CDR3, as DNA: TGTGCCACCCGAAAAGGAGCGGATAATCAGCCCCAGCATTTT.

The J gene is TRBJ1-6, the V gene TRBV27, with 9 bases identical to TRBD1. This CDR3 region has 15 residues. Germline-derived CDR1 and CDR2 are MNHEY and SMNVEV (reference sequence). The V and J ends lost 5 bases and 7 bases, in that order; junction bases with no gene match: 6. CDR3 in DNA: TGTGCCAGCAGTCTAGTCGGGACAGGGAATTCACCCCTCCACTTT. Translated, it gives CASSLVGTGNSPLHF.

This clone was seen a single time. The chain carries TRBV7-2 and TRBJ2-2; 11 bases are shared with TRBD2. This CDR3 comprises 14 residues. CDR1 and CDR2 (germline): SGHTA, FQGNSA. With V trimmed by 5 bases and J by 8 bases, 4 bases remained unmatched. The CDR3 DNA reads TGTGCCAGCAGCGCAGGACTAGCGGGTGGGGAGCTGTTTTTT. Protein sequence: CASSAGLAGGELFF.

The rearrangement links TRBV7-3 to TRBJ2-1; D might be TRBD2 (6 bases). The germline V gene has CDR1 SGHTA and CDR2 FQGTGA. V dropped 1 base and J dropped 5 bases, with 15 bases sitting between them. This CDR3 has 16 amino acids. The CDR3 DNA sequence: TGTGCCAGCAGCTTAAGGACGGGAGAGCACAACAATGAGCAGTTCTTC. This sequence encodes CASSLRTGEHNNEQFF.

This chain connects TRBV2 to TRBJ1-4; 8 nucleotides align to TRBD1. Germline V lookup: CDR1 SNHLY, CDR2 FYNNEI. J was trimmed by 7 bases and V by 5 bases; bases with no gene match: 9. The CDR3 has 15 residues. This CDR3 reads CASSPIRGLGEKLFF. In nucleotides, the CDR3 is TGTGCCAGCAGTCCGATCAGGGGGCTAGGTGAAAAACTGTTTTTT.

This chain links TRBV18 with TRBJ2-7, with 7 bases that match TRBD2. There are 16 residues in the CDR3. Germline V lookup: CDR1 KGHSH, CDR2 LQKENI. J lost 0 bases, V lost 3 bases, and 8 bases had no gene match. The CDR3 DNA is TGTGCCAGCTCACCGTTCGGGGGGATGAGCTCCTACGAGCAGTACTTC. It specifies CASSPFGGMSSYEQYF.

The gene calls are TRBV2 and TRBJ2-7, with unresolved D. Looked up from germline, CDR1 is SNHLY and CDR2 is FYNNEI. The germline V and J ends were trimmed by 6 bases and 7 bases, with 16 bases remaining between them. This CDR3 region has 13 residues. The CDR3 spells CASSRDLTREQYF. The CDR3 region has the DNA TGTGCCAGCAGCCGAGACTTAACCCGGGAGCAGTACTTC.

The V and J genes are TRBV6-1 and TRBJ1-3, with 9 bases aligning to TRBD1. The trim removed 1 base at V and 7 bases at J, leaving 5 bases unmatched. Germline loops: CDR1 MNHNS, CDR2 SASEGT. The CDR3 covers 15 residues. For the CDR3, the DNA is TGTGCCAGCAGTGAAGGGACAGGGGATAGCAACACCATATATTTT. Protein product: CASSEGTGDSNTIYF.

The V gene is TRBV5-1, the J gene TRBJ1-2; 12 bases are a match to TRBD1. V lost 0 bases to trimming and J lost 9 bases; unmatched junction nucleotides: 3. This CDR3 is 14 amino acids long. Germline V gene data show CDR1 as SGHRS and CDR2 as YFSETQ. CDR3 amino acids: CASSLGGTGGSYTF. DNA for the CDR3: TGCGCCAGCAGCTTGGGTGGGACAGGGGGCAGCTACACCTTC.

This chain uses TRBV6-5 with TRBJ1-1; 9 bases agree with TRBD1. CDR1 and CDR2 (germline): MNHEY, SVGAGI. J gave up 5 bases and V 6 bases, and 4 bases lay outside the gene matches. The CDR3 extends over 13 amino acids. The CDR3 loop is CASRTGGRTEAFF. CDR3 bases: TGTGCCAGCAGGACAGGGGGGAGGACTGAAGCTTTCTTT.